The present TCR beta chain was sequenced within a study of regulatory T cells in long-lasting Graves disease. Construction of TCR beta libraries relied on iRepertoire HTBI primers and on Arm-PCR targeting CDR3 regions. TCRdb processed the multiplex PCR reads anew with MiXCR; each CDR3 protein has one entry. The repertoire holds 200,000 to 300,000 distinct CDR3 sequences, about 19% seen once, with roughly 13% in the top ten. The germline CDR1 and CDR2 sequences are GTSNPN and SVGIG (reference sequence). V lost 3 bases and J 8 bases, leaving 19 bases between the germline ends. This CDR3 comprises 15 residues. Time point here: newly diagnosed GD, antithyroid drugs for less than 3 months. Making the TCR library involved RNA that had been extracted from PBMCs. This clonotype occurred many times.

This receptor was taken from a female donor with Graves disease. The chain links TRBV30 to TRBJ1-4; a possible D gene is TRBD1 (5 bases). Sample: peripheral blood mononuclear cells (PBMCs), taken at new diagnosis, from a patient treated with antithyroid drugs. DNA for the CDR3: TGTGCCTGGAGCGGGGGGGGGGTTGAGGAGGAAAAACTGTTTTTT. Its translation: CAWSGGGVEEEKLFF.